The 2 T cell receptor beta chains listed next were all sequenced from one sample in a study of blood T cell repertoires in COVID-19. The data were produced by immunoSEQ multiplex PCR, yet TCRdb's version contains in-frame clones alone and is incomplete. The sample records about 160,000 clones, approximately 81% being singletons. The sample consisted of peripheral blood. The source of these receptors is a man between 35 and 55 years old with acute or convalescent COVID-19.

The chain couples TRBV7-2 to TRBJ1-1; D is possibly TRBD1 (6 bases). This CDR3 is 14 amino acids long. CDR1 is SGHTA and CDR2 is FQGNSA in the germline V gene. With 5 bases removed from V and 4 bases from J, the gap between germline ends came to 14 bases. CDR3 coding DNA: TGTGCCAGCAGCATTCTTCCAGGGGCCACTGAAGCTTTCTTT. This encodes CASSILPGATEAFF.

Written as DNA, the CDR3 is TGCGCCAGCAGCCAAGATGGCGGGGGGAAATCCAATGAGCAGTTCTTC. Its protein product is CASSQDGGGKSNEQFF. The J gene is TRBJ2-1, the V gene TRBV4-1; 8 nucleotides match TRBD2. V dropped 0 bases and J dropped 6; count of bases not matched to a gene: 7. The V gene's germline CDR1 is MGHRA and CDR2 YSYEKL. This CDR3 has 16 residues.